This T cell receptor beta chain emerged from a study of cytomegalovirus exposure and HLA in healthy donors. Overall study results and limits: Versus the approximately 700-donor mean, an Asian-associated ancestry cluster reportedly showed fewer N-insertions in a later analysis. Among TCR sequences, most were rare, though some public TCRs appeared in many donors. More than 15,000 TCR beta sequences were associated with HLA alleles at 0.05 false discovery rate in a later analysis.

The germline V gene encodes CDR1 MDHEN and CDR2 SYDVKM. The CDR3 sequence is 14 residues long. V dropped 3 bases and J dropped 12 bases, with 18 bases sitting between them. The PCR had 60 Vbeta and 13 Jbeta primers. In the source study's methods: Later, 65 million to 85 million unique TCR beta chains were counted in an analysis, and approximately 10 million of them were shared. The data were produced by immunoSEQ multiplex PCR, yet TCRdb's version contains in-frame clones alone and is incomplete. That table furnishes V, J and clone size, whereas the DNA furnished D and trimming. This sample has about 81,000 clones, with 77% found just once. On this clone itself: Its cognate antigen is unknown.

The specimen was PBMCs. This TCR derives from a man between 45 and 60 years old in good health and CMV-seropositive. The chain uses TRBV28 and TRBJ2-4; the D is unclear. The CDR3 loop is CASSFSGFMHSQYF. DNA for the CDR3: TGTGCCAGCAGTTTCTCTGGGTTTATGCACAGTCAGTACTTC.